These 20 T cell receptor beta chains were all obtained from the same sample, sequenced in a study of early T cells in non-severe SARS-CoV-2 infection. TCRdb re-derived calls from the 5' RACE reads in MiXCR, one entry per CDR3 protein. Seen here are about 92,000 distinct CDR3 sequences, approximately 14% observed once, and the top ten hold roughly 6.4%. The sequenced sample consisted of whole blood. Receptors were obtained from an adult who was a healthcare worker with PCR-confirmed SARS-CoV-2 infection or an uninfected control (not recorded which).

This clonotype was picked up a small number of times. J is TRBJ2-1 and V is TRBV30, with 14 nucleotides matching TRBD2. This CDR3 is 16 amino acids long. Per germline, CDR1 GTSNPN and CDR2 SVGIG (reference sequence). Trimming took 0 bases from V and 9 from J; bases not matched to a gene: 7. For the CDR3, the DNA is TGTGCCTGGAGTGTACTCAACGGACTAGCGGGAGGTGAGCAGTTCTTC. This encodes CAWSVLNGLAGGEQFF.

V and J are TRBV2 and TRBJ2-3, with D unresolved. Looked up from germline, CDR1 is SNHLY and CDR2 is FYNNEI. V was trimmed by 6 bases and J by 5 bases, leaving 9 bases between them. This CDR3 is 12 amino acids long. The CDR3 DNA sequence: TGTGCCAGCAGGGGTACCGGAGATACGCAGTATTTT. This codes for CASRGTGDTQYF. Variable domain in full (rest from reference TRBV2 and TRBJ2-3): EPEVTQTPSHQVTQMGQEVILRCVPISNHLYFYWYRQILGQKVEFLVSFYNNEISEKSEIFDDQFSVERPDGSNFTLKIRSTKLEDSAMYFCASRGTGDTQYFGPGTRLTVL.

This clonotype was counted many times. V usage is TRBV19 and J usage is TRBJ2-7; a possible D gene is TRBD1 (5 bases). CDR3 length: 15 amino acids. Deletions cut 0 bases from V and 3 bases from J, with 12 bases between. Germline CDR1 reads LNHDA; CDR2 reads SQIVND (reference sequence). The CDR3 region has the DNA TGTGCCAGTAGTATAGATCTTCAGGACAACTACGAGCAGTACTTC. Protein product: CASSIDLQDNYEQYF.

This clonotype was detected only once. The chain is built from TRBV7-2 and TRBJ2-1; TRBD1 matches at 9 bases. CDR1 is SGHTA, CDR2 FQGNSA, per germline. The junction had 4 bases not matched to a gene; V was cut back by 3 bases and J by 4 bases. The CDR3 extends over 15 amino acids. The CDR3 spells CASSFGTGPYNEQFF. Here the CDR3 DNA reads TGTGCCAGCAGCTTCGGGACAGGGCCTTACAATGAGCAGTTCTTC.

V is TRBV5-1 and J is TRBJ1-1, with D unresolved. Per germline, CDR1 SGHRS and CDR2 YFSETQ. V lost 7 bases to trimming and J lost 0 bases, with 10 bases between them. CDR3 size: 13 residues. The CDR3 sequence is CASSENMNTEAFF. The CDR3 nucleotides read TGCGCCAGCTCGGAGAATATGAACACTGAAGCTTTCTTT.

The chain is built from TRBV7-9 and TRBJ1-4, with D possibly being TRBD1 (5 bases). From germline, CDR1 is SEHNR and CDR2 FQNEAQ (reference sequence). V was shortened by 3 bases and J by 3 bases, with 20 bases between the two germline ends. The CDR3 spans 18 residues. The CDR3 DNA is TGTGCCAGCAGCTTCGCCGGGGCGAAGAAACGGGCTAATGAAAAACTGTTTTTT. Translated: CASSFAGAKKRANEKLFF. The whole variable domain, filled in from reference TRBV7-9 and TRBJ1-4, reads DTGVSQNPRHKITKRGQNVTFRCDPISEHNRLYWYRQTLGQGPEFLTYFQNEAQLEKSRLLSDRFSAERPKGSFSTLEIQRTEQGDSAMYLCASSFAGAKKRANEKLFFGSGTQLSVL.

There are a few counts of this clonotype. The chain's CDR3 is CASSPRDTYTGELFF. In DNA form, the CDR3 reads TGTGCCAGCAGCCCCCGGGACACGTACACCGGGGAGCTGTTTTTT. The chain has TRBV7-2 and TRBJ2-2, with D possibly being TRBD1 (6 bases). This CDR3 is 15 amino acids long. Germline assignment: CDR1 SGHTA and CDR2 FQGNSA. V was clipped by 5 bases and J by 3 bases, with 13 bases between them.

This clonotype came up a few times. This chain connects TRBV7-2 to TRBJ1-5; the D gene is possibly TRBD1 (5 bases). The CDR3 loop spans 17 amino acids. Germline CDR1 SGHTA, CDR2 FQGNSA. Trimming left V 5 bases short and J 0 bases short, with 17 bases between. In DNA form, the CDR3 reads TGTGCCAGCAGCCCTACAAGGGGAGAATATAGCAATCAGCCCCAGCATTTT. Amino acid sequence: CASSPTRGEYSNQPQHF. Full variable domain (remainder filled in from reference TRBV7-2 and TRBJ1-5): GAGVSQSPSNKVTEKGKDVELRCDPISGHTALYWYRQSLGQGLEFLIYFQGNSAPDKSGLPSDRFSAERTGGSVSTLTIQRTQQEDSAVYLCASSPTRGEYSNQPQHFGDGTRLSIL.

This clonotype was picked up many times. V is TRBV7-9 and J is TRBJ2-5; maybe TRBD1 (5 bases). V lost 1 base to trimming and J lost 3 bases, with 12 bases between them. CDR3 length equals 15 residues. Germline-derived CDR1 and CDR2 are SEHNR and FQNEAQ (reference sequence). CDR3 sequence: CASSLVGASKETQYF. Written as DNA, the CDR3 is TGTGCCAGCAGCTTAGTTGGGGCCTCCAAAGAGACCCAGTACTTC. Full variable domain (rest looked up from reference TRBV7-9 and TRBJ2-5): DTGVSQNPRHKITKRGQNVTFRCDPISEHNRLYWYRQTLGQGPEFLTYFQNEAQLEKSRLLSDRFSAERPKGSFSTLEIQRTEQGDSAMYLCASSLVGASKETQYFGPGTRLLVL.

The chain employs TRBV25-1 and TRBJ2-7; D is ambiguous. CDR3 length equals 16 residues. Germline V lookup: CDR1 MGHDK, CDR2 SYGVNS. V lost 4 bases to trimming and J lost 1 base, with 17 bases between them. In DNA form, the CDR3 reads TGTGCCAGCAGTGGAGGTCCTAGATTGGGTTCCTACGAGCAGTACTTC. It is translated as CASSGGPRLGSYEQYF.

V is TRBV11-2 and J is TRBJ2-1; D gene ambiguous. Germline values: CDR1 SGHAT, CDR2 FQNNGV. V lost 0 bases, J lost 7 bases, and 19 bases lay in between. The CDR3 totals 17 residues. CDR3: CASSLEVESMVPNEQFF. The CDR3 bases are TGTGCCAGCAGCTTAGAAGTGGAGAGTATGGTTCCGAATGAGCAGTTCTTC.

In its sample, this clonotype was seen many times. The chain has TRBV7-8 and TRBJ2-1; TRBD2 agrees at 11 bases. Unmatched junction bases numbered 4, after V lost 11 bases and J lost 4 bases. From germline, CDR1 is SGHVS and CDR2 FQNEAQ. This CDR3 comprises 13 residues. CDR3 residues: CAGSSGGYNEQFF. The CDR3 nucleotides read TGTGCCGGCTCTAGCGGGGGGTACAATGAGCAGTTCTTC.

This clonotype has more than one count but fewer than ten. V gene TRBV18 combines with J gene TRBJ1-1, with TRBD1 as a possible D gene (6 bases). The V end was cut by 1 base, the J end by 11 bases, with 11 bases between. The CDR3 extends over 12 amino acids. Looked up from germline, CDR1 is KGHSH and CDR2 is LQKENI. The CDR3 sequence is CASSPQGGGAFF. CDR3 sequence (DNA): TGTGCCAGCTCACCACAAGGAGGGGGGGCTTTCTTT.

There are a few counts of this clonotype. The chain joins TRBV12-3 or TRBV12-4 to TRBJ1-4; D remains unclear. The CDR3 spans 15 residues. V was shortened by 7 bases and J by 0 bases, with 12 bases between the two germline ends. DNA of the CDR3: TGTGCCAGCACTACCCAGGATGCAACTAATGAAAAACTGTTTTTT. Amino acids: CASTTQDATNEKLFF.

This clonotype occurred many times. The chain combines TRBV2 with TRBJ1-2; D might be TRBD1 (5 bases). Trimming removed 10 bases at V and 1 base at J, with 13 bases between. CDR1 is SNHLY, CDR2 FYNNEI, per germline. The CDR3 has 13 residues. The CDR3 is CAIQGKYNYGYTF. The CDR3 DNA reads TGTGCCATTCAGGGAAAGTATAACTATGGCTACACCTTC.

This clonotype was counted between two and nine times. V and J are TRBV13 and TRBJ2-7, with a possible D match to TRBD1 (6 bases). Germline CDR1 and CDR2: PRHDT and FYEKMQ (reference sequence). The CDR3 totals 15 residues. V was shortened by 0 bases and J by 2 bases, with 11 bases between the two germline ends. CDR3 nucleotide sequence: TGTGCCAGCAGCTTAGGCGGGACACCAACCTACGAGCAGTACTTC. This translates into CASSLGGTPTYEQYF.

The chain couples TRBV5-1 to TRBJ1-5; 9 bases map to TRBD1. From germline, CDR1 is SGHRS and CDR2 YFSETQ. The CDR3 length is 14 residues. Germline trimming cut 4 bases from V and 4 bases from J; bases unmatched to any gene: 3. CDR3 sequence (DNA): TGCGCCAGCAGCACCGGGACAGGGAATCAGCCCCAGCATTTT. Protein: CASSTGTGNQPQHF.

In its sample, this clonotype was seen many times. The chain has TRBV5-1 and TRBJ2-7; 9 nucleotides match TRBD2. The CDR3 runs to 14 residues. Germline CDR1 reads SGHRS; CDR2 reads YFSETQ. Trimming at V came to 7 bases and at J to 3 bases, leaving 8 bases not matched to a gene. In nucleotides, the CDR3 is TGCGCCAGCCGTAGCGGGAGTGGTAACTACGAGCAGTACTTC. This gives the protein CASRSGSGNYEQYF.

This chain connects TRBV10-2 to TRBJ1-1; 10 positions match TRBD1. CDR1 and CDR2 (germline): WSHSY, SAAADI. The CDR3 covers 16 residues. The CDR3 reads CAINNRGTGETTEAFF. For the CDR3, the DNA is TGCGCGATTAATAACCGGGGGACAGGGGAGACCACTGAAGCTTTCTTT.

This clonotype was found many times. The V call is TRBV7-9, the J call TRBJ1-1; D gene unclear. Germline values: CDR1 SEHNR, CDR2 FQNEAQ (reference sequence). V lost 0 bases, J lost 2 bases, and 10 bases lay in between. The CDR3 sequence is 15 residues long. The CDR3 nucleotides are TGTGCCAGCAGCTTAGCGTACGGAAAAAACACTGAAGCTTTCTTT. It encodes CASSLAYGKNTEAFF.